Listed below are T cell receptor beta chains from one sample, sequenced in a study of T cell repertoires in ileal Crohn's disease. Assay: immunoSEQ multiplex PCR; the TCRdb copy retains only in-frame clones and omits some. There are thousands of clones in the sample; around 81% occur only once, and 4.5% to 6% lies in the top ten. Sequenced material: ileal tissue. The receptors come from an adult with Crohn's disease. The CDR3 runs from the conserved cysteine through the conserved F or W. Each record gives: V gene, J gene, CDR3 protein.

V gene: TRBV27
J gene: TRBJ1-2
CDR3 protein: CASSSGQTPYGYTF

V gene: TRBV29-1
J gene: TRBJ2-2
CDR3 protein: CSVGQNTGELFF

V gene: TRBV5-6
J gene: TRBJ2-1
CDR3 protein: CASSVPGTSGGEQFF

V gene: TRBV11-3
J gene: TRBJ1-2
CDR3 protein: CASSLAGGGINYGYTF

V gene: TRBV6-5
J gene: TRBJ1-1
CDR3 protein: CASSHGRNTEAFF

V gene: TRBV29-1
J gene: TRBJ2-2
CDR3 protein: CSVGIQYTGELFF

V gene: TRBV5-1
J gene: TRBJ2-5
CDR3 protein: CASSWGTARVKETQYF

V gene: TRBV11-3
J gene: TRBJ1-1
CDR3 protein: CASSLGGDNTEAFF

V gene: TRBV27
J gene: TRBJ2-2
CDR3 protein: CASSKTAASGELFF

V gene: TRBV27
J gene: TRBJ2-1
CDR3 protein: CASKAGTSGDNEQFF

V gene: TRBV11-2
J gene: TRBJ2-7
CDR3 protein: CASSLEPGVFLYF

V gene: TRBV25-1
J gene: TRBJ2-1
CDR3 protein: CASSEIDGGSSSYNEQFF

V gene: TRBV27
J gene: TRBJ1-1
CDR3 protein: CASSRTALNTEVFF

V gene: TRBV4-1
J gene: TRBJ2-7
CDR3 protein: CASSQVPGTGSSYEQYF

V gene: TRBV2
J gene: TRBJ1-4
CDR3 protein: CASMPLEEKLFF

V gene: TRBV5-5
J gene: TRBJ1-5
CDR3 protein: CASSPRFNQPQHF

V gene: TRBV2
J gene: TRBJ1-1
CDR3 protein: CASSIPLGNTEAFF

V gene: TRBV30
J gene: TRBJ1-2
CDR3 protein: CAWTTGAGLGYTF

V gene: TRBV10-1
J gene: TRBJ1-2
CDR3 protein: CASSEAGYGYTF

V gene: TRBV11-3
J gene: TRBJ1-1
CDR3 protein: CASSSRGGGNTEAFF

V gene: TRBV6-1
J gene: TRBJ2-3
CDR3 protein: CASSETSGSGTDTQYF

V gene: TRBV18
J gene: TRBJ2-2
CDR3 protein: CASSQGLTNTGELFF

V gene: TRBV11-1
J gene: TRBJ2-2
CDR3 protein: CASSLVRNGELFF

V gene: TRBV6-1
J gene: TRBJ2-2
CDR3 protein: CACWTGVGTGELFF

V gene: TRBV11-2
J gene: TRBJ2-3
CDR3 protein: CASSLEPSGFTDTQYF

V gene: TRBV19
J gene: TRBJ2-7
CDR3 protein: CASSNDREFFYEQYF

V gene: TRBV11-2
J gene: TRBJ2-1
CDR3 protein: CASSSSTRPSGNLYNEQFF

V gene: TRBV30
J gene: .
CDR3 protein: CAWSVLRTGETYEQYF

V gene: TRBV7-9
J gene: TRBJ1-2
CDR3 protein: CASSLVQGANSYTF

V gene: TRBV7-7
J gene: TRBJ1-4
CDR3 protein: CASSPGRQIKNEKLFF

V gene: TRBV7-6
J gene: TRBJ2-2
CDR3 protein: CASSSRPSAGELFF

V gene: TRBV6-4
J gene: TRBJ2-3
CDR3 protein: CASSELAGADTQYF

V gene: TRBV15
J gene: TRBJ2-7
CDR3 protein: CATSREGLAGAYEQYF

V gene: TRBV29-1
J gene: TRBJ2-7
CDR3 protein: CSTGGVGEQYF

V gene: TRBV6-5
J gene: TRBJ2-7
CDR3 protein: CASSYAQRNEQYF

V gene: TRBV6-5
J gene: TRBJ1-5
CDR3 protein: CASSWGVDRPQHF

V gene: TRBV29-1
J gene: TRBJ2-1
CDR3 protein: CSAPGSGRPDEQFF

V gene: TRBV7-9
J gene: TRBJ2-1
CDR3 protein: CASRKDVREGSYNEQFF

V gene: TRBV5-5
J gene: TRBJ2-7
CDR3 protein: CASRPFVTREQYF

V gene: TRBV7-2
J gene: TRBJ1-2
CDR3 protein: CASSVMGAREGYTF

V gene: TRBV28
J gene: TRBJ2-5
CDR3 protein: CASGTGGETQYF

V gene: TRBV2
J gene: TRBJ2-5
CDR3 protein: CASSPSGSAKTQYF

V gene: TRBV5-8
J gene: TRBJ1-4
CDR3 protein: CASSRQGPINEKLFF

V gene: TRBV11-2
J gene: TRBJ2-5
CDR3 protein: CASSPSWKTQYF

V gene: TRBV5-1
J gene: TRBJ2-1
CDR3 protein: CASSWTSGNNNEQFF

V gene: TRBV5-1
J gene: TRBJ2-4
CDR3 protein: CASSLDAGGGGNIQYF

V gene: TRBV2
J gene: TRBJ2-7
CDR3 protein: CASIQDRDREQYF

V gene: TRBV29-1
J gene: TRBJ1-5
CDR3 protein: CSVAAGSGTNQPQHF

V gene: TRBV4-2
J gene: TRBJ2-1
CDR3 protein: CASSQENSASYNEQFF